This is a list of T cell receptor beta chains from one sample in a study of shared clonotypes between healthy human individuals. Generated by immunoSEQ multiplex PCR, the TCRdb table keeps only in-frame clones and is missing some. Of 2 million to 2.5 million clones detected, 92% appear once; the ten largest clones hold roughly 0.34%. Sequences were obtained from naive CD4+ T cells from PBMCs. The source of these receptors is a man aged 18 to 29 in good health. Some clones in this sample may be carry-over from other donors' samples. Each CDR3 is given with its conserved first and last residue. The order of the fields is J gene, clone size, D gene, V gene, CDR3 DNA, CDR3 protein. The D gene is left open where the match is weak. Only part of the rows carry a size: once, few, many, or a class if the clone is expanded.

j_gene: TRBJ2-4; abundance: NA; d_gene: NA; v_gene: TRBV28; CDR3nt: TGTGCCAGCACGTACCGGGACCTCAGGAACATTCAGTACTTC; CDR3aa: CASTYRDLRNIQYF
j_gene: TRBJ1-2; abundance: NA; d_gene: NA; v_gene: TRBV9; CDR3nt: TGTGCCAGCAGCGTAGGGGGCAGATACTATGGCTACACCTTC; CDR3aa: CASSVGGRYYGYTF
j_gene: TRBJ2-7; abundance: once; d_gene: NA; v_gene: TRBV27; CDR3nt: TGTGCCAGCAGTTTATCATCGCCGACCTACGAGCAGTACTTC; CDR3aa: CASSLSSPTYEQYF
j_gene: TRBJ2-5; abundance: once; d_gene: TRBD1; v_gene: TRBV28; CDR3nt: TGTGCCAGCAGTAATCCGGGACAGAAAGAGACCCAGTACTTC; CDR3aa: CASSNPGQKETQYF
j_gene: TRBJ1-1; abundance: NA; d_gene: NA; v_gene: TRBV6-5; CDR3nt: TGTGCCAGCAGTGGGGACAAGGACGGCTGTGAAGCTTTCTTT; CDR3aa: CASSGDKDGCEAFF
j_gene: TRBJ2-5; abundance: NA; d_gene: TRBD2; v_gene: TRBV10-3; CDR3nt: TGTGCCAGCCGGACTGAGCGGGATGGGAAGACCCAGTACTTC; CDR3aa: CASRTERDGKTQYF
j_gene: TRBJ1-4; abundance: NA; d_gene: TRBD1; v_gene: TRBV18; CDR3nt: TGTGCCAGCTCACCCACCCGGGGACAGGGGGCCGAAAAACTGTTTTTT; CDR3aa: CASSPTRGQGAEKLFF
j_gene: TRBJ1-4; abundance: NA; d_gene: NA; v_gene: TRBV7-9; CDR3nt: TGTGCCAGCAGCTTAGGTATGGCCGGTAATGAAAAACTGTTTTTT; CDR3aa: CASSLGMAGNEKLFF
j_gene: TRBJ2-1; abundance: NA; d_gene: TRBD1; v_gene: TRBV27; CDR3nt: TGTGCCAGCAGTTTAGACAGGGCAAATGAGCAGTTCTTC; CDR3aa: CASSLDRANEQFF
j_gene: TRBJ2-5; abundance: NA; d_gene: TRBD1; v_gene: TRBV6-6; CDR3nt: TGTGCCAGCAGTTCCCAAAGACAGGGTGTAGGGGAGACCCAGTACTTC; CDR3aa: CASSSQRQGVGETQYF
j_gene: TRBJ2-3; abundance: NA; d_gene: NA; v_gene: TRBV7-9; CDR3nt: TGTGCCAGCAGCCTCGGGGCCCTCTTCACAGATACGCAGTATTTT; CDR3aa: CASSLGALFTDTQYF
j_gene: TRBJ1-2; abundance: NA; d_gene: TRBD1; v_gene: TRBV7-9; CDR3nt: TGTGCCAGCAGCACCGGGAACATCAAGAAGAGGGGGCCCTATGGCTACACCTTC; CDR3aa: CASSTGNIKKRGPYGYTF
j_gene: TRBJ1-2; abundance: NA; d_gene: TRBD1; v_gene: TRBV19; CDR3nt: TGTGCCAGTAGTATACCCCGGTTGGGACAGAAGAACTATGGCTACACCTTC; CDR3aa: CASSIPRLGQKNYGYTF
j_gene: TRBJ2-1; abundance: NA; d_gene: NA; v_gene: TRBV14; CDR3nt: TGTGCCAGCAGCCAAGGAGACGTCCTAGCGACCAGGTCGTCCTACAATGAGCAGTTCTTC; CDR3aa: CASSQGDVLATRSSYNEQFF
j_gene: TRBJ2-2; abundance: once; d_gene: NA; v_gene: TRBV11-3; CDR3nt: TGTGCCAGCAGCTCTTACAGGGCCGGGGAGCTGTTTTTT; CDR3aa: CASSSYRAGELFF
j_gene: TRBJ2-1; abundance: NA; d_gene: TRBD2; v_gene: TRBV6-1; CDR3nt: TGTGCCAGCAGTGAAAGGCGTGCCAAACAAGCGGGAGACGCTTACAATGAGCAGTTCTTC; CDR3aa: CASSERRAKQAGDAYNEQFF
j_gene: TRBJ1-2; abundance: NA; d_gene: TRBD1; v_gene: TRBV27; CDR3nt: TGTGCCAGCAGGATGACAGGGGGCATGGGCTACACCTTC; CDR3aa: CASRMTGGMGYTF
j_gene: TRBJ1-2; abundance: NA; d_gene: NA; v_gene: TRBV11-2; CDR3nt: TGTGCCAGCAGCGAGGGGGACTTATATGGCTACACCTTC; CDR3aa: CASSEGDLYGYTF
j_gene: TRBJ2-7; abundance: NA; d_gene: NA; v_gene: TRBV11-2; CDR3nt: TGTGCCAGCAGCTTAAATTTCATCGGCCTTTCCTACGAGCAGTACTTC; CDR3aa: CASSLNFIGLSYEQYF
j_gene: TRBJ2-2; abundance: NA; d_gene: TRBD1; v_gene: TRBV7-9; CDR3nt: TGTGCCAGCAGCTTGGGGGACAGGGGAACCCCCAACACCGGGGAGCTGTTTTTT; CDR3aa: CASSLGDRGTPNTGELFF
j_gene: TRBJ2-7; abundance: once; d_gene: NA; v_gene: TRBV18; CDR3nt: TGTGCCAGCGCTACCATCATAGCAGGGAACAGCTCCTACGAGCAGTACTTC; CDR3aa: CASATIIAGNSSYEQYF
j_gene: TRBJ2-7; abundance: NA; d_gene: NA; v_gene: TRBV4-2; CDR3nt: TGTGCCAGCAGCCAACAGAAAGGGGGAGGGCTTGGCGAGCAGTACTTC; CDR3aa: CASSQQKGGGLGEQYF
j_gene: TRBJ2-7; abundance: NA; d_gene: TRBD1; v_gene: TRBV11-2; CDR3nt: TGTGCCAGCAGCATCATATGGTGGCAGGGGGCGCTCGGCGAGCAGTACTTC; CDR3aa: CASSIIWWQGALGEQYF
j_gene: TRBJ2-3; abundance: NA; d_gene: TRBD2; v_gene: TRBV18; CDR3nt: TGTGCCAGCTCACCGGGACTAGCGGGAGATACCACGCAGTATTTT; CDR3aa: CASSPGLAGDTTQYF
j_gene: TRBJ2-3; abundance: NA; d_gene: TRBD2; v_gene: TRBV7-6; CDR3nt: TGTGCCAGCACATCCTCCCCGTCAGCGGGGGGCACAGATACGCAGTATTTT; CDR3aa: CASTSSPSAGGTDTQYF
j_gene: TRBJ2-2; abundance: NA; d_gene: NA; v_gene: TRBV2; CDR3nt: TGTGCCAGCAGGTACGGTTTGCTGGCTAACACCGGGGAGCTGTTTTTT; CDR3aa: CASRYGLLANTGELFF
j_gene: TRBJ1-1; abundance: NA; d_gene: TRBD1; v_gene: TRBV5-4; CDR3nt: TGTGCCAGCAGTGAGGGACAGGGGGTTTTTGAAGCTTTCTTT; CDR3aa: CASSEGQGVFEAFF
j_gene: TRBJ2-7; abundance: NA; d_gene: NA; v_gene: TRBV10-3; CDR3nt: TGTGCCATCAGTGAGTCATCAGGGGAGCAGTACTTC; CDR3aa: CAISESSGEQYF
j_gene: TRBJ2-7; abundance: few; d_gene: NA; v_gene: TRBV27; CDR3nt: TGTGCCAGCAGTTCCCGACTCATCCGGAGTGAGCAGTACTTC; CDR3aa: CASSSRLIRSEQYF
j_gene: TRBJ2-1; abundance: once; d_gene: NA; v_gene: TRBV6-6; CDR3nt: TGTGCCAGCAGTCCTGGGGGCTACAATGAGCAGTTCTTC; CDR3aa: CASSPGGYNEQFF
j_gene: TRBJ2-7; abundance: NA; d_gene: NA; v_gene: TRBV11-2; CDR3nt: TGTGCCAGCAGCTTAGGGGAGGGGGTCTACTACGAGCAGTACTTC; CDR3aa: CASSLGEGVYYEQYF
j_gene: TRBJ1-4; abundance: NA; d_gene: NA; v_gene: TRBV5-1; CDR3nt: TGCGCCAGCAGCTTAGGGACGAAGAGCGTGGAAAAACTGTTTTTT; CDR3aa: CASSLGTKSVEKLFF
j_gene: TRBJ1-6; abundance: NA; d_gene: NA; v_gene: TRBV30; CDR3nt: TGTGCCTGGAGACTGGGATCACCCCTCCACTTT; CDR3aa: CAWRLGSPLHF
j_gene: TRBJ2-5; abundance: NA; d_gene: TRBD2; v_gene: TRBV5-5; CDR3nt: TGTGCCAGCAGCTCAAAGCGGGGACAAGAGACCCAGTACTTC; CDR3aa: CASSSKRGQETQYF
j_gene: TRBJ2-7; abundance: NA; d_gene: NA; v_gene: TRBV27; CDR3nt: TGTGCCAGCAGTCCTGGACTAACCTCTACGAGGCAGTACTTC; CDR3aa: CASSPGLTSTRQYF
j_gene: TRBJ2-5; abundance: NA; d_gene: TRBD2; v_gene: TRBV7-2; CDR3nt: TGTGCCAGCAGCTTAGGACTAGCGGGAGAAGAGACCCAGTACTTC; CDR3aa: CASSLGLAGEETQYF
j_gene: TRBJ1-4; abundance: NA; d_gene: NA; v_gene: TRBV28; CDR3nt: TGTGCCAGCAGTTCCTTACCGGGATCTAATGAAAAACTGTTTTTT; CDR3aa: CASSSLPGSNEKLFF
j_gene: TRBJ1-1; abundance: few; d_gene: NA; v_gene: TRBV30; CDR3nt: TGTGCCTGGAGTAGGGATTTGAACACTGAAGCTTTCTTT; CDR3aa: CAWSRDLNTEAFF